This is a list of T cell receptor beta chains from one sample in a study of blood T cell repertoires in COVID-19. Sequencing was performed with immunoSEQ multiplex PCR; in TCRdb, only in-frame clones are kept and a portion is missing. The sample has over 20,000 clones; over 75% are singletons. The sample consisted of peripheral blood. All receptors come from a middle-aged man with active COVID-19. The CDR3 runs from the conserved cysteine through the conserved F or W. A D gene is named only where the DNA matches it firmly. Clone size is given for some rows only: seen once, a few or many times, or a class if the clone is expanded.

clone_size: -; j_call: TRBJ2-7; v_call: TRBV21-1; d_call: -; cdr3_aa: CASSIRGTGGKYEQYF; cdr3_nt: TGTGCCAGCAGCATTAGAGGGACAGGGGGCAAGTACGAGCAGTACTTC
clone_size: -; j_call: TRBJ1-1; v_call: TRBV5-5; d_call: -; cdr3_aa: CASSFGRNTEAFF; cdr3_nt: TGTGCCAGCAGCTTCGGGAGGAACACTGAAGCTTTCTTT
clone_size: -; j_call: TRBJ2-7; v_call: TRBV5-6; d_call: -; cdr3_aa: CASSLGTNPYEQYF; cdr3_nt: TGTGCCAGCAGCTTGGGGACAAATCCCTACGAGCAGTACTTC
clone_size: -; j_call: TRBJ2-3; v_call: TRBV19; d_call: TRBD2; cdr3_aa: CASSFRTSGSTDTQYF; cdr3_nt: TGTGCCAGTAGTTTTAGGACTAGCGGAAGCACAGATACGCAGTATTTT
clone_size: -; j_call: TRBJ2-3; v_call: TRBV14; d_call: -; cdr3_aa: CASTRQSTDTQYF; cdr3_nt: TGTGCCAGCACCCGACAGAGCACAGATACGCAGTATTTT
clone_size: once; j_call: TRBJ2-6; v_call: TRBV6-6; d_call: -; cdr3_aa: CASSQSGAGANVLTF; cdr3_nt: TGTGCCAGCAGTCAATCAGGGGCCGGGGCCAACGTCCTGACTTTC
clone_size: -; j_call: TRBJ2-7; v_call: TRBV7-2; d_call: TRBD1; cdr3_aa: CASSKPGQGAYEQYF; cdr3_nt: TGTGCCAGCAGCAAGCCGGGACAGGGGGCCTACGAGCAGTACTTC
clone_size: few; j_call: TRBJ2-7; v_call: TRBV21-1; d_call: -; cdr3_aa: CASSLKGGESSYEQYF; cdr3_nt: TGTGCCAGCAGCCTAAAGGGAGGGGAAAGCTCCTACGAGCAGTACTTC
clone_size: -; j_call: TRBJ2-3; v_call: TRBV5-4; d_call: TRBD1; cdr3_aa: CASSWGQGILSTDTQYF; cdr3_nt: TGTGCCAGCAGCTGGGGACAGGGCATTTTGAGCACAGATACGCAGTATTTT
clone_size: -; j_call: TRBJ1-2; v_call: TRBV12-5; d_call: -; cdr3_aa: CASGAPGDYGYTF; cdr3_nt: TGTGCTAGTGGGGCCCCAGGGGACTATGGCTACACCTTC
clone_size: few; j_call: TRBJ2-3; v_call: TRBV6-5; d_call: -; cdr3_aa: CASSSGLSTDTQYF; cdr3_nt: TGTGCCAGCAGTTCTGGACTGAGCACAGATACGCAGTATTTT
clone_size: -; j_call: TRBJ2-7; v_call: TRBV19; d_call: -; cdr3_aa: CASSIGGGRASYEQYF; cdr3_nt: TGTGCCAGTAGTATAGGGGGGGGCCGTGCGTCCTACGAGCAGTACTTC
clone_size: -; j_call: TRBJ2-7; v_call: TRBV7-2; d_call: TRBD2; cdr3_aa: CASSRGEAFNEQYF; cdr3_nt: TGTGCCAGCAGCCGGGGGGAAGCCTTTAACGAGCAGTACTTC
clone_size: few; j_call: TRBJ1-6; v_call: TRBV5-1; d_call: -; cdr3_aa: CASSSSYNSPLHF; cdr3_nt: TGCGCCAGCAGTAGCTCCTATAATTCACCCCTCCACTTT
clone_size: -; j_call: TRBJ1-3; v_call: TRBV27; d_call: TRBD1; cdr3_aa: CATVQGAYSGNTIYF; cdr3_nt: TGTGCCACGGTACAGGGGGCATACTCTGGAAACACCATATATTTT
clone_size: -; j_call: TRBJ2-3; v_call: TRBV6-5; d_call: TRBD1; cdr3_aa: CASSPGQGYADTQYF; cdr3_nt: TGTGCCAGCAGTCCGGGACAGGGGTACGCAGATACGCAGTATTTT
clone_size: -; j_call: TRBJ1-2; v_call: TRBV7-2; d_call: TRBD1; cdr3_aa: CASSSRDRAGYTF; cdr3_nt: TGTGCCAGCAGCTCGAGAGACAGGGCGGGCTACACCTTC
clone_size: -; j_call: TRBJ1-1; v_call: TRBV5-1; d_call: -; cdr3_aa: CASSLWRAGNTEAFF; cdr3_nt: TGCGCCAGCAGCTTGTGGCGGGCGGGGAACACTGAAGCTTTCTTT
clone_size: few; j_call: TRBJ2-7; v_call: TRBV18; d_call: -; cdr3_aa: CASSPFGGQNSYEQYF; cdr3_nt: TGTGCCAGCTCACCTTTCGGAGGACAGAACTCCTACGAGCAGTACTTC
clone_size: -; j_call: TRBJ1-2; v_call: TRBV5-4; d_call: -; cdr3_aa: CASTAGGGYSYGYTF; cdr3_nt: TGTGCCAGCACCGCAGGAGGAGGGTACTCCTATGGCTACACCTTC
clone_size: -; j_call: TRBJ1-4; v_call: TRBV9; d_call: TRBD1; cdr3_aa: CASSQQGYNEKLFF; cdr3_nt: TGTGCCAGCAGCCAACAGGGGTATAATGAAAAACTGTTTTTT
clone_size: few; j_call: TRBJ2-7; v_call: TRBV7-8; d_call: TRBD2; cdr3_aa: CATRGGGYEQYF; cdr3_nt: TGTGCCACCAGGGGCGGGGGGTACGAGCAGTACTTC
clone_size: -; j_call: TRBJ2-5; v_call: TRBV19; d_call: -; cdr3_aa: CASGRLGAETQYF; cdr3_nt: TGTGCCAGTGGGCGGTTGGGAGCGGAGACCCAGTACTTC
clone_size: -; j_call: TRBJ1-2; v_call: TRBV7-9; d_call: -; cdr3_aa: CASSSTGSYTF; cdr3_nt: TGTGCCAGCAGCAGCACAGGGAGCTACACCTTC
clone_size: -; j_call: TRBJ2-2; v_call: TRBV7-9; d_call: -; cdr3_aa: CASSLGVSKGGELFF; cdr3_nt: TGTGCCAGCAGCCTCGGGGTCTCAAAGGGCGGGGAGCTGTTTTTT
clone_size: -; j_call: TRBJ1-1; v_call: TRBV24-1; d_call: -; cdr3_aa: CATSRKTRGIMNTEAFF; cdr3_nt: TGTGCCACCAGTCGGAAAACCAGGGGTATAATGAACACTGAAGCTTTCTTT
clone_size: -; j_call: TRBJ1-1; v_call: TRBV19; d_call: -; cdr3_aa: CASTHLDRLNTEAFF; cdr3_nt: TGTGCCAGTACCCACCTGGACAGATTGAACACTGAAGCTTTCTTT
clone_size: once; j_call: TRBJ1-2; v_call: TRBV11-2; d_call: -; cdr3_aa: CASSSGGPYGYTF; cdr3_nt: TGTGCCAGCAGCTCCGGGGGACCATATGGCTACACCTTC